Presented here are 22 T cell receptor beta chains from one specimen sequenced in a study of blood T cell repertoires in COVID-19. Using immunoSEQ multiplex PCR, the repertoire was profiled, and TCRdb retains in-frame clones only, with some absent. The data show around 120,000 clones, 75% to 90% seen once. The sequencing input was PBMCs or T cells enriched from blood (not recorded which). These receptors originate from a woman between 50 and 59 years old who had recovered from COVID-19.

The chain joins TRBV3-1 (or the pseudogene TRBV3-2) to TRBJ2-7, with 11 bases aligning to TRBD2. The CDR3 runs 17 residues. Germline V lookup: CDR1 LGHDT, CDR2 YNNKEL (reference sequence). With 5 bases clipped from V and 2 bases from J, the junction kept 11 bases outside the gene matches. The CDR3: CASSAGLAELSPYEQYF. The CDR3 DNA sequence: TGTGCCAGCAGCGCGGGACTAGCGGAACTTTCACCCTACGAGCAGTACTTC.

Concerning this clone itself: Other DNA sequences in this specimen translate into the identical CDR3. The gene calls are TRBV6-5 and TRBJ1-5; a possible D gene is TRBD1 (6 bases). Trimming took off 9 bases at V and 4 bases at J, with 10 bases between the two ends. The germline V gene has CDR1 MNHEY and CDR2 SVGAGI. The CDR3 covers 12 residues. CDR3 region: CASSQGNQPQHF. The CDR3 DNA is TGTGCCAGTAGTCAGGGGAATCAGCCCCAGCATTTT.

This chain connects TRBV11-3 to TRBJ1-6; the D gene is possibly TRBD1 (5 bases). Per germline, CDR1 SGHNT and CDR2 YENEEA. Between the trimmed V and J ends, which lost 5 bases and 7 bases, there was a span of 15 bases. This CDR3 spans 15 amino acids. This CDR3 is CASSSHRGSNSPLHF. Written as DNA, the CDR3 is TGTGCCAGCAGCAGCCATAGGGGAAGCAATTCACCCCTCCACTTT.

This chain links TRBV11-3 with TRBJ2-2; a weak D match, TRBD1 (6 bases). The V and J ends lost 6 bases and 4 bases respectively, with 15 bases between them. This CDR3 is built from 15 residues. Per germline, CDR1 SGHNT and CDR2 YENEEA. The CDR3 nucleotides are TGTGCCAGCAGTTCGTCCGGGACACCCACCGGGGAGCTGTTTTTT. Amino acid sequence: CASSSSGTPTGELFF.

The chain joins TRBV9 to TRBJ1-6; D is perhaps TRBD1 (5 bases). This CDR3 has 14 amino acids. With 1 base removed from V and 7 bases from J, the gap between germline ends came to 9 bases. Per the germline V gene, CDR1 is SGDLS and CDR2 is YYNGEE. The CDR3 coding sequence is TGTGCCAGCAGCGTAACACAGGTGAATTCACCCCTCCACTTT. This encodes CASSVTQVNSPLHF.

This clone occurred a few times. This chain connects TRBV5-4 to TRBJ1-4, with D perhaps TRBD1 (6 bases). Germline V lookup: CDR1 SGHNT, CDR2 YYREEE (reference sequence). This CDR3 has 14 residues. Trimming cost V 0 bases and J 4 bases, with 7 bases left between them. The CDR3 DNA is TGTGCCAGCAGCTTGGGACAGGATAATGAAAAACTGTTTTTT. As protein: CASSLGQDNEKLFF.

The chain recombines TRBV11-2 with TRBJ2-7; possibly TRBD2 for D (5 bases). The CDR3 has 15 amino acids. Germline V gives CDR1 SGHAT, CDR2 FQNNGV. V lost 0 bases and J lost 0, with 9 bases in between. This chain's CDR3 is CASSLEAGSSYEQYF. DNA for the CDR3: TGTGCCAGCAGCTTAGAGGCGGGTTCCTCCTACGAGCAGTACTTC.

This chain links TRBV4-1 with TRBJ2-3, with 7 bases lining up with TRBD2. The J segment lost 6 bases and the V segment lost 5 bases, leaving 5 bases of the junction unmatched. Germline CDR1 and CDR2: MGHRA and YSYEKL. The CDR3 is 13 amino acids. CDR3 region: CASSTRGGDTQYF. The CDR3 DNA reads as TGCGCCAGCAGCACCCGGGGAGGGGATACGCAGTATTTT.

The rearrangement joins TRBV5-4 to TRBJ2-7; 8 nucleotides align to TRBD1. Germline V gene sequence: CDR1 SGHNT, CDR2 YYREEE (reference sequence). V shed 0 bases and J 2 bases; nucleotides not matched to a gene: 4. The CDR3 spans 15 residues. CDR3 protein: CASSLGTGITYEQYF. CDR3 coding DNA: TGTGCCAGCAGCTTGGGGACAGGGATTACCTACGAGCAGTACTTC.

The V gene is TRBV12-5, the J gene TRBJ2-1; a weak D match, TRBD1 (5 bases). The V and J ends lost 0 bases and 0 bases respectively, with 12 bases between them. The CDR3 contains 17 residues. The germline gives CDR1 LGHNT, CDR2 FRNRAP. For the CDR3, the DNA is TGTGCTAGTGGTTTGGTAAGAAGCAGGGACTCCTACAATGAGCAGTTCTTC. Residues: CASGLVRSRDSYNEQFF.

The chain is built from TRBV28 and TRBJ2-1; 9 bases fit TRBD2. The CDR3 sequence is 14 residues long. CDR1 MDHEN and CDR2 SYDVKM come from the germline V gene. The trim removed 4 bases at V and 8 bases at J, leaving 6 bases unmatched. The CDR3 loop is CASSSIAGADEQFF. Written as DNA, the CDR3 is TGTGCCAGCAGTTCGATAGCGGGGGCCGATGAGCAGTTCTTC.

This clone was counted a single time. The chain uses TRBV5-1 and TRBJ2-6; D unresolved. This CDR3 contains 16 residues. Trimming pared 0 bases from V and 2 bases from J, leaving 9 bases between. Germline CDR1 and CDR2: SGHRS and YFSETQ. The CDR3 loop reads CASSLAADTGANVLTF. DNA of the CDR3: TGCGCCAGCAGCTTGGCCGCGGATACTGGGGCCAACGTCCTGACTTTC.

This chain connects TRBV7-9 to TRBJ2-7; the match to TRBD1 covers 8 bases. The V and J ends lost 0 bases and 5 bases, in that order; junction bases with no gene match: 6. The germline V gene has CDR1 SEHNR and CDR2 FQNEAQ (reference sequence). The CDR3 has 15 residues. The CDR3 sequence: CASSLAGTGNDEQYF. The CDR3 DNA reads TGTGCCAGCAGCTTAGCCGGGACAGGCAATGACGAGCAGTACTTC.

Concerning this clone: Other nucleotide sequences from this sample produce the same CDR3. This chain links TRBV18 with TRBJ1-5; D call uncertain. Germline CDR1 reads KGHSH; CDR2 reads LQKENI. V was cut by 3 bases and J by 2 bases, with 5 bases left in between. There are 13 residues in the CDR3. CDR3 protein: CASSPSGNQPQHF. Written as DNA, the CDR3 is TGTGCCAGCTCACCGAGCGGCAATCAGCCCCAGCATTTT.

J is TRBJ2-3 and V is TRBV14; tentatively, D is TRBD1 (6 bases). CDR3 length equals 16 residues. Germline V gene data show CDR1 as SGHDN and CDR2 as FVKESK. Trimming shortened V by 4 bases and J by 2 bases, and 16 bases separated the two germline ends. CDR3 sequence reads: CASSPKLQGNTDTQYF. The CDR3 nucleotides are TGTGCCAGCAGCCCTAAACTACAGGGAAACACAGATACGCAGTATTTT.

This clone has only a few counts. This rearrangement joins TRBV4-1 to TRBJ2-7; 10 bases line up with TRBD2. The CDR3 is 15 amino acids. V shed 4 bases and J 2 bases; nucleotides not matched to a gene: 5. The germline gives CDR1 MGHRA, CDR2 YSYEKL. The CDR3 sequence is CASSPRTSGTYEQYF. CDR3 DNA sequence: TGCGCCAGCAGCCCACGGACTAGCGGAACCTACGAGCAGTACTTC.

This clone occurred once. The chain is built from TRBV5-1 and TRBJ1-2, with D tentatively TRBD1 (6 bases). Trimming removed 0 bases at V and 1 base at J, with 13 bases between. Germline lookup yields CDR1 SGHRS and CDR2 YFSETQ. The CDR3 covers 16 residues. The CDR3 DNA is TGCGCCAGCAGCTTGGTTGGGGGGGCTGATAACTATGGCTACACCTTC. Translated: CASSLVGGADNYGYTF.

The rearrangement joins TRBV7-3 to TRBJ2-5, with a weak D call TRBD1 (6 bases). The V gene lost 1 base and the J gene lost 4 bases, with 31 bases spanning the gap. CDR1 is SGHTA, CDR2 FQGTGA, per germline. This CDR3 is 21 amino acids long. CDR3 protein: CASSLKESNRAFGRQGETQYF. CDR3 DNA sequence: TGTGCCAGCAGCTTAAAGGAGAGTAACAGGGCCTTTGGGCGCCAGGGAGAGACCCAGTACTTC.

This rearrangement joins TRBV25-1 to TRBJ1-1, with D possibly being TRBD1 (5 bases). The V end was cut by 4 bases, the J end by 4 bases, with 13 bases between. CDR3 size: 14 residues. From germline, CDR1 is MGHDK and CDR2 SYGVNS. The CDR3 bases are TGTGCCAGCAGTGCTCTGAACAGGCCCACTGAAGCTTTCTTT. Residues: CASSALNRPTEAFF.

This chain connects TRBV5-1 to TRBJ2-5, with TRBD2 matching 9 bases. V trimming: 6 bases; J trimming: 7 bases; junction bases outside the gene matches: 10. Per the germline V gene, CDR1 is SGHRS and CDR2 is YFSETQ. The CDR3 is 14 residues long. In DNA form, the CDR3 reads TGCGCCAGCAATGATTTAGCGGGGGTAGGGACCCAGTACTTC. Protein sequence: CASNDLAGVGTQYF.

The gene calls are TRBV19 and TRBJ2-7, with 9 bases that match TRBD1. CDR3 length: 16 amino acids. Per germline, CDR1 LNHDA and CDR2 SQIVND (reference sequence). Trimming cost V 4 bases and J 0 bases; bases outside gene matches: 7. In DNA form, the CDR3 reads TGTGCCAGTAGTACATCCGGGACAGGGTTCTCCTACGAGCAGTACTTC. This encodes CASSTSGTGFSYEQYF.

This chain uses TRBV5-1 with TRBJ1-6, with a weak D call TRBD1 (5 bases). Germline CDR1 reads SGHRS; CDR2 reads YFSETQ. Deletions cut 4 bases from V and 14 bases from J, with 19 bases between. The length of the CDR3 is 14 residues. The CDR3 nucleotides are TGCGCCAGCAGCCGTGGGGGGGAGTTCGGTTCCCTCCACTTT. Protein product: CASSRGGEFGSLHF.